This T cell receptor (beta chain) appears in the sequencing data of a study of T cells in Graves' hyperthyroidism and ophthalmopathy. Per germline, CDR1 LNHDA and CDR2 SQIVND (reference sequence). V was trimmed by 4 bases and J by 5 bases, leaving 12 bases between them. The CDR3 has 13 amino acids. From RNA transcripts, TCR beta CDR3 regions were amplified. TCR CDR3 underwent first-round RT-PCR with the HTBI primer set. One entry per CDR3 protein results from TCRdb running MiXCR on the multiplex PCR reads. The sample yields roughly 840,000 distinct CDR3 sequences, 38% seen once. Pregnant or lactating patients were excluded, as were those with uncontrolled infection or other autoimmune disease.

The source material was blood. This rearrangement joins TRBV19 to TRBJ2-7; weak D call: TRBD2 (7 bases). The sequence was collected from a man younger than 35 with Graves' hyperthyroidism. The CDR3 sequence: CASSTTGTNEQYF. The CDR3 nucleotides read TGTGCCAGTAGTACCACAGGGACTAACGAGCAGTACTTC.